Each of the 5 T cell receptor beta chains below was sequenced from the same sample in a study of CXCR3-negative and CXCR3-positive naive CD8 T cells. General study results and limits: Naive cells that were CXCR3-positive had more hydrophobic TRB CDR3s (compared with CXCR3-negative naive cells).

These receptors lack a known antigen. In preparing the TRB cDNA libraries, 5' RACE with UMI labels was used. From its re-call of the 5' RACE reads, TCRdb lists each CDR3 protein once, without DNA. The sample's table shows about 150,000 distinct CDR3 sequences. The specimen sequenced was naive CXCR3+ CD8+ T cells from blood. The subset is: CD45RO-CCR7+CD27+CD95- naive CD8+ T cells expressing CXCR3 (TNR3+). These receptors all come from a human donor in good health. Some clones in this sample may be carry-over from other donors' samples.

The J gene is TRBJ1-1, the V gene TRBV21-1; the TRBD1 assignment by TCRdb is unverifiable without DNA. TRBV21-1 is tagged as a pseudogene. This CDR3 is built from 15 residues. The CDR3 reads CASSPRRTGGTEAFF.

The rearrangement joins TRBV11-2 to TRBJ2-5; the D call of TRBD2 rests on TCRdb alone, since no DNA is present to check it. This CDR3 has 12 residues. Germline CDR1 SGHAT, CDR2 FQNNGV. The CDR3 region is CASSSLDYTQYF.

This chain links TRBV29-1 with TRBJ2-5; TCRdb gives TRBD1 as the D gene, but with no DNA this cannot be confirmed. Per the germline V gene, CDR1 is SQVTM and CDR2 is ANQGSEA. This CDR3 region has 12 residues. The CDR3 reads CSVKGLEETQYF.

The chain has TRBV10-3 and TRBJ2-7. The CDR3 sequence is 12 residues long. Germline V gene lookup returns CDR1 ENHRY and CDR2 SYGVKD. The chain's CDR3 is CAISENGLEQYF.

The CDR3 here is CASSLTYLGTEAFF. The chain is built from TRBV7-3 and TRBJ1-1. This CDR3 region has 14 residues. Germline V gene data show CDR1 as SGHTA and CDR2 as FQGTGA.